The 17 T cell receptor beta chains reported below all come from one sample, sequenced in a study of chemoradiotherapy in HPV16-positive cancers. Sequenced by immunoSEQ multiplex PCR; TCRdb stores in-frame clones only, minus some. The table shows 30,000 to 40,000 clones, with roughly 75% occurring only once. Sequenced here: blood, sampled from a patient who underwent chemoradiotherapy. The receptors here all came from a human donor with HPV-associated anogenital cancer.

The CDR3, as DNA: TGCGCCAGCAGCGCATCGATTAGGACAGGTTCAGGGACTGAAGCTTTCTTT. As protein: CASSASIRTGSGTEAFF. This chain links TRBV4-3 with TRBJ1-1; 7 positions match TRBD1. J gave up 5 bases and V 5 bases, and 17 bases lay outside the gene matches. CDR1 and CDR2 (germline): LGHNA, YSLEER. This CDR3 region has 17 residues.

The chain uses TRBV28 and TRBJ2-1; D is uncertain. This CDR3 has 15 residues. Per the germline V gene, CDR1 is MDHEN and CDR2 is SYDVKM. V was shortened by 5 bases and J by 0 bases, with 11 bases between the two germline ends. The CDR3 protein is CASSAGMHSYNEQFF. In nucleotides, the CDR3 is TGTGCCAGCAGTGCCGGTATGCACTCCTACAATGAGCAGTTCTTC.

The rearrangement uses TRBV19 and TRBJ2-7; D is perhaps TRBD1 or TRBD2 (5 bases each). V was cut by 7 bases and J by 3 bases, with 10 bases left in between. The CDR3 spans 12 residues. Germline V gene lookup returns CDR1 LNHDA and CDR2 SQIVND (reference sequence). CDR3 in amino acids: CASKGTNYEQYF. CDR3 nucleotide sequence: TGTGCCAGTAAAGGGACGAACTACGAGCAGTACTTC.

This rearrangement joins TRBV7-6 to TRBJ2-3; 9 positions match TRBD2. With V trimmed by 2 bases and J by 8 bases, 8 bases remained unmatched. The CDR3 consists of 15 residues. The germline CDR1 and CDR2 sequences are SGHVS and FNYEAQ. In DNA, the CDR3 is TGTGCCAGCAGCTTACTAGCGGGGTCTACGGGTACGCAGTATTTT. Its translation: CASSLLAGSTGTQYF.

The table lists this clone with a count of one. The CDR3 loop reads CASSLGSGRSSYNEQFF. CDR3 DNA sequence: TGTGCCAGCAGCCTAGGGTCCGGGCGCAGCTCCTACAATGAGCAGTTCTTC. This chain connects TRBV7-9 to TRBJ2-1; D gene ambiguous. The germline CDR1 and CDR2 sequences are SEHNR and FQNEAQ (reference sequence). The CDR3 sequence is 17 residues long. The V and J ends lost 5 bases and 0 bases respectively, with 17 bases between them.

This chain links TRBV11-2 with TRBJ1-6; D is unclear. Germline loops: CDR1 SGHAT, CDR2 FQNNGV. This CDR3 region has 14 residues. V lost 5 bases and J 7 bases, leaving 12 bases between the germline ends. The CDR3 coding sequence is TGTGCCAGCAGCCCGGCGGTTATGAATTCACCCCTCCACTTT. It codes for CASSPAVMNSPLHF.

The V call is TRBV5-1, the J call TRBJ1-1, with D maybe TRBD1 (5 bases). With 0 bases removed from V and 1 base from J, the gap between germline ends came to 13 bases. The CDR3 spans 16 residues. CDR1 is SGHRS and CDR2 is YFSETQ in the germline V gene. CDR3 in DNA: TGCGCCAGCAGCTTGGCCCAGGCGGGGCGGAACACTGAAGCTTTCTTT. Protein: CASSLAQAGRNTEAFF.

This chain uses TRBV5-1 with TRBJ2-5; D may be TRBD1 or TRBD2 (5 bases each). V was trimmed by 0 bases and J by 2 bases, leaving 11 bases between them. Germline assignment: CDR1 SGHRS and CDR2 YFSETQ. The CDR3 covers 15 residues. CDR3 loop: CASSLDGTAQETQYF. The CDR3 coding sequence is TGCGCCAGCAGCTTGGATGGGACGGCTCAAGAGACCCAGTACTTC.

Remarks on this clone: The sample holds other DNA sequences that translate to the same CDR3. The CDR3, as DNA: TGTGCCAGCAGTCTCGGACAGGGGGCCCATTCACCCCTCCACTTT. Its translation is CASSLGQGAHSPLHF. The chain joins TRBV27 to TRBJ1-6, with 11 bases identical to TRBD1. V shed 5 bases, J shed 8 bases, and the junction held 5 bases outside the gene matches. Germline loops: CDR1 MNHEY, CDR2 SMNVEV (reference sequence). The CDR3 runs to 15 residues.

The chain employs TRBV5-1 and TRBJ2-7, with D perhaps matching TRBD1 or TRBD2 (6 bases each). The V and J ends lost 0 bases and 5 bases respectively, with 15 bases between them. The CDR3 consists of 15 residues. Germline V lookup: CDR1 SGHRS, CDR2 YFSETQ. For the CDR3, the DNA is TGCGCCAGCAGCTTGGCGGCAAAGGGGGGCCACGAGCAGTACTTC. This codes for CASSLAAKGGHEQYF.

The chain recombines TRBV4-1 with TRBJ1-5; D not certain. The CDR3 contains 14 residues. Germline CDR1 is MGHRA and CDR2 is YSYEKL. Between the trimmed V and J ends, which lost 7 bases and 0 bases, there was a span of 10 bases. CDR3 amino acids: CASTEAYSNQPQHF. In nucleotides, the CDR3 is TGCGCCAGCACTGAAGCTTATAGCAATCAGCCCCAGCATTTT.

For the CDR3, the DNA is TGTGCCAGCTCACCTCGGCCCGGGGGGGCGGGCACAGATACGCAGTATTTT. Translation gives CASSPRPGGAGTDTQYF. The chain recombines TRBV18 with TRBJ2-3; 8 bases map to TRBD2. Germline V gives CDR1 KGHSH, CDR2 LQKENI. The CDR3 consists of 17 residues. Trimming at V came to 3 bases and at J to 1 base, leaving 9 bases not matched to a gene.

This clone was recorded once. Here the CDR3 DNA reads TGTGCCAGCTGTCAACAGGGGTCCACAGATACGCAGTATTTT. This gives the protein CASCQQGSTDTQYF. The chain employs TRBV2 and TRBJ2-3, with 7 nucleotides matching TRBD1. The ends lost 8 bases at V and 2 bases at J; junction bases unmatched: 7. This CDR3 comprises 14 residues. Looked up from germline, CDR1 is SNHLY and CDR2 is FYNNEI.

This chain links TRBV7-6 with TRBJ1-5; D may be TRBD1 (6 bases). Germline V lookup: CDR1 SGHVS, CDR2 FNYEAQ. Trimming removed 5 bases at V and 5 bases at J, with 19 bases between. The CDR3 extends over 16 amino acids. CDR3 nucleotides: TGTGCCAGCAGCCCGACCCCGGGGGGGCTGGATCAGCCCCAGCATTTT. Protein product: CASSPTPGGLDQPQHF.

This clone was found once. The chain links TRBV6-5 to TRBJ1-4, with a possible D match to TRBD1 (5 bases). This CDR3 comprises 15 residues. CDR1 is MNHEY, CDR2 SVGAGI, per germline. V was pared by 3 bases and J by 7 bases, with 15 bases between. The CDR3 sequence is CASSYLGPTGEKLFF. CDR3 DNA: TGTGCCAGCAGTTATCTCGGCCCCACAGGTGAAAAACTGTTTTTT.

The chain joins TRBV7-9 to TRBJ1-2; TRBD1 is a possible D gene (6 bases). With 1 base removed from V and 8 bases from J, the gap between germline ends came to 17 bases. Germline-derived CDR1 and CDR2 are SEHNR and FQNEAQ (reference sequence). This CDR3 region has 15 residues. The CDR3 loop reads CASSLDWGATGGYTF. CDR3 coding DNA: TGTGCCAGCAGCTTAGATTGGGGGGCTACCGGGGGCTACACCTTC.

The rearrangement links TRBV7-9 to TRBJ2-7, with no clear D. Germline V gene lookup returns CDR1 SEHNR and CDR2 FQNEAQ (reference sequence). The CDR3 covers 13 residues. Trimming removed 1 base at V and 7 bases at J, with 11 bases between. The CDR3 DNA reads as TGTGCCAGCAGCTTAGTCGTGGGAAATGAGCAGTACTTC. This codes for CASSLVVGNEQYF.